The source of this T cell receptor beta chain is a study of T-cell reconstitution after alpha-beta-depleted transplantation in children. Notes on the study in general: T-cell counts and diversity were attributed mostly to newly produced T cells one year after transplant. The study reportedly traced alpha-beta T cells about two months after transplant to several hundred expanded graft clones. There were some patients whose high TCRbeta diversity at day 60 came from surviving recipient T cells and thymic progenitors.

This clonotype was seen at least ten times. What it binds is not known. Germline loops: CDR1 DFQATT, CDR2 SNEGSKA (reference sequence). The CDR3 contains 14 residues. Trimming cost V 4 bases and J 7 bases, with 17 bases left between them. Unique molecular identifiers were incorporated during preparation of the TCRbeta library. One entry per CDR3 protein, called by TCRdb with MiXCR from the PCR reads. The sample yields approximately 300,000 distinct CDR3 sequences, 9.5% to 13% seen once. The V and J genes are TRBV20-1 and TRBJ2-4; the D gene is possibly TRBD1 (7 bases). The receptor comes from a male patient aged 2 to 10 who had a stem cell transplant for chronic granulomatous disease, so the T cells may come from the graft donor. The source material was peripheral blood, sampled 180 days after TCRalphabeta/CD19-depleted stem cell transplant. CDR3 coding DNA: TGCAGTGCTACTTGGACAGGAGGGACCAACATTCAGTACTTC. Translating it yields CSATWTGGTNIQYF.